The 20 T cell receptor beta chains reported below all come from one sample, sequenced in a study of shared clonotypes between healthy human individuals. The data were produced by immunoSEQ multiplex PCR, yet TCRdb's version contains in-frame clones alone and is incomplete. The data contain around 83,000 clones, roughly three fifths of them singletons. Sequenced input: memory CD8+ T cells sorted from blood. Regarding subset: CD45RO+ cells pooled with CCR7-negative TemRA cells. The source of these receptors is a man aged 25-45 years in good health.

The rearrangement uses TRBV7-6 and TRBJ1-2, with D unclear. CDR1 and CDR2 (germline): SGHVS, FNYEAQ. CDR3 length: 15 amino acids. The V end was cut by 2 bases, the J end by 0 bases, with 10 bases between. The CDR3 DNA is TGTGCCAGCAGCTTATGGGCAGCAGCTAACTATGGCTACACCTTC. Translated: CASSLWAAANYGYTF.

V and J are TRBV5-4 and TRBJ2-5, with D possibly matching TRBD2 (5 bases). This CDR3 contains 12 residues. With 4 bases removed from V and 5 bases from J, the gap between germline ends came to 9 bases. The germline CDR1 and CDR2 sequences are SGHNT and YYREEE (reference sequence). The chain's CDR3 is CASSPEAETQYF. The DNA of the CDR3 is TGTGCCAGCAGCCCGGAGGCGGAGACCCAGTACTTC.

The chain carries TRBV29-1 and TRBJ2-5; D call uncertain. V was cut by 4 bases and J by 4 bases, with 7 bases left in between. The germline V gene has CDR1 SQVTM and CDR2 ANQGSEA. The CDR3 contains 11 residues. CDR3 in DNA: TGCAGCGTTGGGGCAGGAGAGACCCAGTACTTC. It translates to CSVGAGETQYF.

The CDR3 is CASSKSRLVPEGQYF. The CDR3 DNA follows: TGTGCCAGCAGCAAAAGTCGGCTAGTCCCCGAAGGGCAGTACTTC. The rearrangement uses TRBV21-1 and TRBJ2-7; the table's D call TRBD2 went unverified against the DNA. TRBV21-1 counts as a pseudogene. The CDR3 extends over 15 amino acids.

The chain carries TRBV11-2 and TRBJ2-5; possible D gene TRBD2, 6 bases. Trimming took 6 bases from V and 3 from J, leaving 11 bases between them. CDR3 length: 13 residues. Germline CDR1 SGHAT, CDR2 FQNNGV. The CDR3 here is CASSASVEETQYF. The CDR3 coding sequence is TGTGCCAGCAGTGCTAGCGTAGAAGAGACCCAGTACTTC.

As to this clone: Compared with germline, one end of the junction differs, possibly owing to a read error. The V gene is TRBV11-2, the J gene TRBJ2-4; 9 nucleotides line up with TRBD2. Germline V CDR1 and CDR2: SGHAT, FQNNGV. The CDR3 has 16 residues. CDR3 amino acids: CASRLAGVVAKNIQYF. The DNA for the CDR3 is TGTGCCAGCAGATTAGCGGGAGTAGTAGCCAAAAACATTCAGTACTTC.

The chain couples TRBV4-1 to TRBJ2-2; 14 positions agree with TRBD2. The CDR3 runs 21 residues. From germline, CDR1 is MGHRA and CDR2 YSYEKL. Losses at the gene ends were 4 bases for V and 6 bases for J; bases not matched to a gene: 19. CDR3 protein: CASSPLTGPGTSGGVPGELFF. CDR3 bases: TGCGCCAGCAGCCCTCTGACCGGACCCGGGACTAGCGGGGGTGTGCCCGGGGAGCTGTTTTTT.

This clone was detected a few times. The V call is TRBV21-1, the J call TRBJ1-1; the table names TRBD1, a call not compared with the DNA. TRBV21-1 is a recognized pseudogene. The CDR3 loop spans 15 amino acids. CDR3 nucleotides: TGTGCCAGCAGCAAAGCAGGACAGGGCGGCACTGAAGCTTTCTTT. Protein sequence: CASSKAGQGGTEAFF.

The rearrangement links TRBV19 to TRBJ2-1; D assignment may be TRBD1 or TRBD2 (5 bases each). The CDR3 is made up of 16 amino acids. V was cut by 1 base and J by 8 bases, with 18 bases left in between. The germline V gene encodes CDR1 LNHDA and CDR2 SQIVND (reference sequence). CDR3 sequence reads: CASSIGRTGRAYEQFF. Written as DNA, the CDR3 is TGTGCCAGTAGTATAGGGAGAACGGGACGTGCCTATGAGCAGTTCTTC.

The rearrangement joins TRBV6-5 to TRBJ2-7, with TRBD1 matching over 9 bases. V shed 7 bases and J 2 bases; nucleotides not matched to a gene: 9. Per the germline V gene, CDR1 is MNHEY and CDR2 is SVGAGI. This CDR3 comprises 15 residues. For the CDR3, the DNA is TGTGCCAGCACCACCCGGGACAGGGAAACCTACGAGCAGTACTTC. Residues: CASTTRDRETYEQYF.

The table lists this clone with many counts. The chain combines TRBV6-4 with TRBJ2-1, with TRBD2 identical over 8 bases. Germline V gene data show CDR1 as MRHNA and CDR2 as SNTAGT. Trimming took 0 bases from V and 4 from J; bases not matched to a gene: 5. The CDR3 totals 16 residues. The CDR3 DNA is TGTGCCAGCAGTGACTCCCTAACGGGAGGGTACAATGAGCAGTTCTTC. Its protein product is CASSDSLTGGYNEQFF.

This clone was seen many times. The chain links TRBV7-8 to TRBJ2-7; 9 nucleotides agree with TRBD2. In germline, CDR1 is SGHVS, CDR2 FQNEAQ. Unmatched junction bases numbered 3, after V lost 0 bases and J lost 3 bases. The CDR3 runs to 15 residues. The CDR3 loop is CASSLASGSLYEQYF. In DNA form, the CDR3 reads TGTGCCAGCAGCTTAGCTAGCGGGAGTCTCTACGAGCAGTACTTC.

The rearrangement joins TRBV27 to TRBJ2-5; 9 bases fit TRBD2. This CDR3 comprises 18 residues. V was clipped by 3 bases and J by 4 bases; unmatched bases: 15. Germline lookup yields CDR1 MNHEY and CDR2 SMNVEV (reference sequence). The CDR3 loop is CASSFRGGSGRSGETQYF. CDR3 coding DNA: TGTGCCAGCAGTTTTCGCGGGGGTAGCGGGAGATCAGGAGAGACCCAGTACTTC.

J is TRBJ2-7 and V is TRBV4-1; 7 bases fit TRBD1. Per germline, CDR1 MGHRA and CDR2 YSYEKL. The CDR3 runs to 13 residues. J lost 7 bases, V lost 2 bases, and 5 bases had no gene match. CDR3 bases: TGCGCCAGCAGCCAAAACAGGGGATGGGAGCAGTACTTC. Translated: CASSQNRGWEQYF.

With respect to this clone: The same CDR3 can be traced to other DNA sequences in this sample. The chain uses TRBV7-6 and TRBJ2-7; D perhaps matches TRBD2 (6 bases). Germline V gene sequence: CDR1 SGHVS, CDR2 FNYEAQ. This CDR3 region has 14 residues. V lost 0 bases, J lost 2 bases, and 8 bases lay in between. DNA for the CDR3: TGTGCCAGCAGCTTAGCGGGAGGAACCTACGAGCAGTACTTC. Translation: CASSLAGGTYEQYF.

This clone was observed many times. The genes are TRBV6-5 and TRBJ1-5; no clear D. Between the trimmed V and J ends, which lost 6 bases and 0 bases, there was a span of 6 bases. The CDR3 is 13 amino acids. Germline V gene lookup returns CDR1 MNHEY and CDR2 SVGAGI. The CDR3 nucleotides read TGTGCCAGCAGCCCGTTTAGCAATCAGCCCCAGCATTTT. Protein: CASSPFSNQPQHF.

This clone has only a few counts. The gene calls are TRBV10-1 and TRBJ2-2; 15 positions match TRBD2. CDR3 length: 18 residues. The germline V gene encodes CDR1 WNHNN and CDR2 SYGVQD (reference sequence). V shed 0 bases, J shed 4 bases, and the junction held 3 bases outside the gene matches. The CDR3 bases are TGCGCCAGCAGTGAGTCTGGGACTAGCGGGAGGTCCACCGGGGAGCTGTTTTTT. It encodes CASSESGTSGRSTGELFF.

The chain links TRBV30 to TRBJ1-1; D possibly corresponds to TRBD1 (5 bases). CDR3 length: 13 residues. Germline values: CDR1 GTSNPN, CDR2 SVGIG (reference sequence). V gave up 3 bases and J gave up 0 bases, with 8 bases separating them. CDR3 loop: CAWRGRMNTEAFF. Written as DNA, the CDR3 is TGTGCCTGGAGGGGGCGTATGAACACTGAAGCTTTCTTT.

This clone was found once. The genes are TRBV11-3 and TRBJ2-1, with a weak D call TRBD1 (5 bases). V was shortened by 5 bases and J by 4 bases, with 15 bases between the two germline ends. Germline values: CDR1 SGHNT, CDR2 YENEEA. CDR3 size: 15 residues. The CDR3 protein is CASSQHSKGYNEQFF. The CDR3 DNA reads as TGTGCCAGCAGCCAGCATTCGAAGGGGTACAATGAGCAGTTCTTC. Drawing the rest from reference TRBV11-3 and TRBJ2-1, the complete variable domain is EAGVVQSPRYKIIEKKQPVAFWCNPISGHNTLYWYLQNLGQGPELLIRYENEEAVDDSQLPKDRFSAERLKGVDSTLKIQPAELGDSAVYLCASSQHSKGYNEQFFGPGTRLTVL.

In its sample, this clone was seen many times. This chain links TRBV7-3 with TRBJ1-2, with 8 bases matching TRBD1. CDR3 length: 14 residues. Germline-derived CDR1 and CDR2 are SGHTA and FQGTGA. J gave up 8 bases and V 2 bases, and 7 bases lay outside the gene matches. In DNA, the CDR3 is TGTGCCAGCAGCTTACAGTCAGGGGGCGACGGCTACACCTTC. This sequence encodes CASSLQSGGDGYTF.